The subject of this entry is one TCR beta chain. Original methodology: Nucleated cell number was recorded as an estimate derived from reference gene primer amplification. Produced via immunoSEQ multiplex PCR; TCRdb's table is partial and in-frame only. V and J calls and clone size are copied from that table; D and trimming were computed from the DNA. The sample contains about 120,000 clones, just over 85% of which appear only once. This sample stems from a study of blood T cell repertoires in COVID-19. Study information: PBMCs, B-cell-depleted T cells, or T cells were the source of the cDNA or gDNA that made up the material.

The CDR3 contains 12 residues. V shed 3 bases, J shed 7 bases, and the junction held 3 bases outside the gene matches. The germline CDR1 and CDR2 sequences are SQVTM and ANQGSEA. Material for sequencing was peripheral blood. The rearrangement links TRBV29-1 to TRBJ1-2; TRBD1 matches at 9 bases. The receptor was isolated from a middle-aged man with acute or convalescent COVID-19. The CDR3 sequence: CSVEGQGGGYTF. CDR3 DNA: TGCAGCGTTGAGGGACAGGGTGGTGGCTACACCTTC.